The T cell receptor (beta chain) under discussion was sequenced for a study of identical twins. Germline CDR1 is SGHRS and CDR2 is YFSETQ. CDR3 length equals 17 residues. The ends were cut back, 2 bases at V and 0 bases at J, with 15 bases in the middle. As regards this clonotype: Its antigen remains unknown.

MiXCR, applied by TCRdb to the 5' RACE reads, yields one record per CDR3 protein. The sample has about 460,000 distinct CDR3 sequences, 13% to 15% seen once. Regarding the study as a whole: Within beta out-of-frame sequences, the excess sharing observed between twins was weaker. Out-of-frame alpha sequences that twins shared showed excess low generation probability.

These same records also appear under a second study, on yellow fever vaccine responses in identical twins.

Sequenced sample: CD4+ T cells sorted from blood. This sequence originates from a woman under 30 in good health. The V gene is TRBV5-1, the J gene TRBJ2-1; D tentatively reads TRBD1 or TRBD2 (6 bases each). The CDR3 region has the DNA TGCGCCAGCAGCTTTTCGGGGGCGCCGAGCTCCTACAATGAGCAGTTCTTC. Protein sequence: CASSFSGAPSSYNEQFF.